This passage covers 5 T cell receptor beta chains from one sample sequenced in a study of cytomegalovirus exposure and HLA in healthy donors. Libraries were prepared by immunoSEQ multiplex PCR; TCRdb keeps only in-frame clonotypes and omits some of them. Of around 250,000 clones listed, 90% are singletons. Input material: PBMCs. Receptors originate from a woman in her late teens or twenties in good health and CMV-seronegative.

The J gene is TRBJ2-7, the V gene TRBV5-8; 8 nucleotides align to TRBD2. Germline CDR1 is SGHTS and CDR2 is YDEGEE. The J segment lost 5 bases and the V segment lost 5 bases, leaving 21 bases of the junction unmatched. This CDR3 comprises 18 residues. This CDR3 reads CASRPGLALLREAHEQYF. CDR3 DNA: TGTGCCAGCAGACCAGGACTAGCTCTACTTAGGGAGGCTCACGAGCAGTACTTC.

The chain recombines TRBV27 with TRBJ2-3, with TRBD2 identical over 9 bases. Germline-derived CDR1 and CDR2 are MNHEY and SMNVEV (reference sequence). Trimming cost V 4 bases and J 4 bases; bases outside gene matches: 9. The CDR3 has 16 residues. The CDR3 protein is CASSSVAGAISDTQYF. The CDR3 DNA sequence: TGTGCCAGCAGTTCAGTAGCGGGGGCAATCTCAGATACGCAGTATTTT.

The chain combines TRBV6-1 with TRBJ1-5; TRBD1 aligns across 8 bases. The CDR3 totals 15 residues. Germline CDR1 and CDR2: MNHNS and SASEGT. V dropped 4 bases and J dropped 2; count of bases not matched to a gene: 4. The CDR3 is CASSAQGVGNQPQHF. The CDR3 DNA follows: TGTGCCAGCAGTGCACAGGGGGTAGGCAATCAGCCCCAGCATTTT.

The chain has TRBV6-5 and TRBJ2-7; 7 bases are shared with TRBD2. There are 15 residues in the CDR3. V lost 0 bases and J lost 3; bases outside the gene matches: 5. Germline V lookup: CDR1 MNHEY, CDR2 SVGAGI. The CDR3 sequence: CASSYSLSGGYEQYF. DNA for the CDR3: TGTGCCAGCAGTTACTCGTTGTCGGGAGGCTACGAGCAGTACTTC.

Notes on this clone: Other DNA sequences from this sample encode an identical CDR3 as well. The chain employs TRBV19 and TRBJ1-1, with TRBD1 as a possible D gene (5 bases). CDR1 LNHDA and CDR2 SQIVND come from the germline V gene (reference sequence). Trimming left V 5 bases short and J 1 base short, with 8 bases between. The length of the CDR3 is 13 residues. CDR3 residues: CASSLGGNTEAFF. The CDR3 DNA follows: TGTGCCAGTAGTTTGGGGGGGAACACTGAAGCTTTCTTT.